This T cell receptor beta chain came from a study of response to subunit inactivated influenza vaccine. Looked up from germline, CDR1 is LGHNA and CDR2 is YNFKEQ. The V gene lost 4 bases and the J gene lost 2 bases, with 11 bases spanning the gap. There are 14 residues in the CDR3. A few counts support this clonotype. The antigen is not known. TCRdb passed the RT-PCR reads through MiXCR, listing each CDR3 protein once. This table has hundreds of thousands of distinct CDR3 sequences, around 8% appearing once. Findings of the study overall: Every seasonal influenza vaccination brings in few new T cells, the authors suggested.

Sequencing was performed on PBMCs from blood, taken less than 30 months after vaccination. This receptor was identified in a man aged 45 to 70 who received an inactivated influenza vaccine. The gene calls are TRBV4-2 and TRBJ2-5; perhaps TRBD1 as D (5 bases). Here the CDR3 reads CASSPTGLQETQYF. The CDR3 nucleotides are TGTGCCAGCAGCCCAACAGGTTTGCAAGAGACCCAGTACTTC.